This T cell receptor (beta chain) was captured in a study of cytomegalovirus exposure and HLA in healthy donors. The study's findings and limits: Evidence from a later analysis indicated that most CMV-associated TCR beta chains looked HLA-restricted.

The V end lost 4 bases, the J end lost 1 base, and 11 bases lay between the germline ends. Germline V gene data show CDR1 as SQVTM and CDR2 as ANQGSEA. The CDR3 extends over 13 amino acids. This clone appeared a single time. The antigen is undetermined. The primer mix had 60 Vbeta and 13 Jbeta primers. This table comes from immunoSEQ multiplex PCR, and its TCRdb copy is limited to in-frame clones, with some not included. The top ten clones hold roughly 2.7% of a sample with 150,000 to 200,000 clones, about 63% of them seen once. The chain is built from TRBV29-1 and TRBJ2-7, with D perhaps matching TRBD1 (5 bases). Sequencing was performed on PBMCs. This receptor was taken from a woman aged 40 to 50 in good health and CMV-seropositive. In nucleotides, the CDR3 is TGCAGCGTTGCTGGCGACAGATCCTACGAGCAGTACTTC. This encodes CSVAGDRSYEQYF.